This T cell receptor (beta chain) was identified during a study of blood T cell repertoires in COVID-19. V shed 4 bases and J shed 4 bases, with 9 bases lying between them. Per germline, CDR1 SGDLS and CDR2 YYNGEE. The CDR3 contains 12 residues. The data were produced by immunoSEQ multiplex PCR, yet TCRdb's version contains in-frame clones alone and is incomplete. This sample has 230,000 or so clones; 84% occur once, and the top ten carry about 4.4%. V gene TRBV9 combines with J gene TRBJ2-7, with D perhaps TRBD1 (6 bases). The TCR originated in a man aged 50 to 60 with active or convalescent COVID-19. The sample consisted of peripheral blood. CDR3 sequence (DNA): TGTGCCAGCAGCCCACAGGGATACGAGCAGTACTTC. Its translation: CASSPQGYEQYF.